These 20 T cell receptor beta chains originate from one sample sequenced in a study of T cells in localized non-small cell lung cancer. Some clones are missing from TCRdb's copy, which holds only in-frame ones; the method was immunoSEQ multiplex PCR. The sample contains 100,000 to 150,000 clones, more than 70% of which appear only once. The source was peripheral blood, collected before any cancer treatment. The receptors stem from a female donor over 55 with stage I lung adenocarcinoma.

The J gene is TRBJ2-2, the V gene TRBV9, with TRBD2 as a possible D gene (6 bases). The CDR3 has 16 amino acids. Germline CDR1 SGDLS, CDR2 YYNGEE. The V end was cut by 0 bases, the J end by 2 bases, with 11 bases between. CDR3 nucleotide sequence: TGTGCCAGCAGCGTAGTGGGCGGGATCAACACCGGGGAGCTGTTTTTT. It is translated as CASSVVGGINTGELFF.

The CDR3 reads CASSSQDRGFDEQFF. CDR3 DNA: TGTGCCAGCAGTTCTCAGGACAGGGGGTTCGATGAGCAGTTCTTC. This rearrangement joins TRBV28 to TRBJ2-1; 10 bases line up with TRBD1. Germline V gene sequence: CDR1 MDHEN, CDR2 SYDVKM. CDR3 length equals 15 residues. V lost 4 bases, J lost 8 bases, and 8 bases stayed unmatched.

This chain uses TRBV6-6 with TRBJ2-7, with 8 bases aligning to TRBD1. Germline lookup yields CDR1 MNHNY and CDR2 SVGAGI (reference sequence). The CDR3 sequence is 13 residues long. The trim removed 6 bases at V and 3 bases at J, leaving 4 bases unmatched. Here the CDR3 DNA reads TGTGCCAGCAGGCAACAGGGGGTCTACGAGCAGTACTTC. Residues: CASRQQGVYEQYF.

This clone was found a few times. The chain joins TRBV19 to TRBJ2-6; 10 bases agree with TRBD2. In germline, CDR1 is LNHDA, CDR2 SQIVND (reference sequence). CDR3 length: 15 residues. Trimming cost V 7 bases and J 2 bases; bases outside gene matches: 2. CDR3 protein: CASTSGSAGANVLTF. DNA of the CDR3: TGTGCCAGTACTAGCGGGAGTGCTGGGGCCAACGTCCTGACTTTC.

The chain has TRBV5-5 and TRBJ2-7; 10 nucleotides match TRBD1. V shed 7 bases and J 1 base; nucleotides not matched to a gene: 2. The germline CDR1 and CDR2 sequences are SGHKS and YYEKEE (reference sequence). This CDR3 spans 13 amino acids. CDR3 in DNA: TGTGCCAGCGGGACAGGGGATTCCTACGAGCAGTACTTC. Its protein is CASGTGDSYEQYF.

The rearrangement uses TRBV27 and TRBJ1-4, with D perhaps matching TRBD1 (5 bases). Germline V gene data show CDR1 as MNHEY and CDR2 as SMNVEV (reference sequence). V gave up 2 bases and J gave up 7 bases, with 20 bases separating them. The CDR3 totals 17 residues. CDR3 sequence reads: CASSLRSSGAGVEKLFF. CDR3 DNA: TGTGCCAGCAGTTTAAGGTCGTCTGGGGCCGGTGTTGAAAAACTGTTTTTT.

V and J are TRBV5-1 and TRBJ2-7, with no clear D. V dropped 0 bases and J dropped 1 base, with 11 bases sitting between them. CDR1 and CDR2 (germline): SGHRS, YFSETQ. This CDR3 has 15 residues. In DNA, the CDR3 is TGCGCCAGCAGCTTGGCCCCGGGCAATTCCTACGAGCAGTACTTC. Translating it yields CASSLAPGNSYEQYF.

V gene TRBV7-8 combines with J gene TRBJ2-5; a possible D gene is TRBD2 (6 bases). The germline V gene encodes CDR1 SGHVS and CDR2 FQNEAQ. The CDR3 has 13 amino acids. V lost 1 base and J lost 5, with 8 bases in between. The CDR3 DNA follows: TGTGCCAGCAGCTTAGATAGCGGTGAGACCCAGTACTTC. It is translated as CASSLDSGETQYF.

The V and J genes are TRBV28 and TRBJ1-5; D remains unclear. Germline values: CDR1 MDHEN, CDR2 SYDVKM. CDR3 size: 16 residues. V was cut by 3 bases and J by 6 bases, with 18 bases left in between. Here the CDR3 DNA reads TGTGCCAGCAGTTTTAACACCCGAGCCCTATCTCAGCCCCAGCATTTT. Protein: CASSFNTRALSQPQHF.

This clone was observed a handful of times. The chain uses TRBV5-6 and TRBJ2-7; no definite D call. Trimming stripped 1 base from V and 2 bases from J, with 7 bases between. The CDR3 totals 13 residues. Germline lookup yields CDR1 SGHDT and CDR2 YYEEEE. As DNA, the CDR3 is TGTGCCAGCAGCTTGATCCGGGCCTACGAGCAGTACTTC. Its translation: CASSLIRAYEQYF. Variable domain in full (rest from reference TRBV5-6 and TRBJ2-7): DAGVTQSPTHLIKTRGQQVTLRCSPKSGHDTVSWYQQALGQGPQFIFQYYEEEERQRGNFPDRFSGHQFPNYSSELNVNALLLGDSALYLCASSLIRAYEQYFGPGTRLTVT.

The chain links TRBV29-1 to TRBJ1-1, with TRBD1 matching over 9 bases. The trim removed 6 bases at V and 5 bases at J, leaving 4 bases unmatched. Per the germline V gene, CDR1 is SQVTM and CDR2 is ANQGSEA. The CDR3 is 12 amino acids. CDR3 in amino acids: CSVGQGKTEAFF. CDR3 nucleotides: TGCAGCGTCGGACAGGGGAAGACTGAAGCTTTCTTT.

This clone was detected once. In nucleotides, the CDR3 is TGTGCCAGCAGTCCCGACCGACTAGCGGGAGAGGTTTTAGGTATTTACGAGCAGTACTTC. It codes for CASSPDRLAGEVLGIYEQYF. The gene calls are TRBV27 and TRBJ2-7; 12 positions agree with TRBD2. V dropped 5 bases and J dropped 4; count of bases not matched to a gene: 21. This CDR3 has 20 residues. Germline V gives CDR1 MNHEY, CDR2 SMNVEV (reference sequence).

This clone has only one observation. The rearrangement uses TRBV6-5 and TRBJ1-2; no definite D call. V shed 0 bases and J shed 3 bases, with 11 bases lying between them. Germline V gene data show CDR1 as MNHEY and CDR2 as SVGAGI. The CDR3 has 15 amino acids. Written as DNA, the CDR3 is TGTGCCAGCAGTTACTCGAGGGCGCCAGACTATGGCTACACCTTC. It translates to CASSYSRAPDYGYTF.

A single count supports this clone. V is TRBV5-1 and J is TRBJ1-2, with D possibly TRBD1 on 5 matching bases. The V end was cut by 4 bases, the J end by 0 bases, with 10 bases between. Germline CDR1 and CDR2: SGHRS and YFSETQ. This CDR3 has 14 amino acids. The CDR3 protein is CASSPDTTNYGYTF. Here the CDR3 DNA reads TGCGCCAGCAGCCCGGACACAACTAACTATGGCTACACCTTC. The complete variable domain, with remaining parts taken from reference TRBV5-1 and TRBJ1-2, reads KAGVTQTPRYLIKTRGQQVTLSCSPISGHRSVSWYQQTPGQGLQFLFEYFSETQRNKGNFPGRFSGRQFSNSRSEMNVSTLELGDSALYLCASSPDTTNYGYTFGSGTRLTVV.

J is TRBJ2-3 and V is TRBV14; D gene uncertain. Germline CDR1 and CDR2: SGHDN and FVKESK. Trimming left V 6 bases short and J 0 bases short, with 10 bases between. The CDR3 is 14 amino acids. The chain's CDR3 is CASSPAGSTDTQYF. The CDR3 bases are TGTGCCAGCAGTCCAGCTGGTAGCACAGATACGCAGTATTTT.

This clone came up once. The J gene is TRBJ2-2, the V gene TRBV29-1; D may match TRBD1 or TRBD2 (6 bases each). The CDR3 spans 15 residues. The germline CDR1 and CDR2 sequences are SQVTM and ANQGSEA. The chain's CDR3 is CSGVLALGGPGELFF. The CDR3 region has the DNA TGCTCCGGAGTATTAGCTTTGGGGGGCCCCGGGGAGCTGTTTTTT.

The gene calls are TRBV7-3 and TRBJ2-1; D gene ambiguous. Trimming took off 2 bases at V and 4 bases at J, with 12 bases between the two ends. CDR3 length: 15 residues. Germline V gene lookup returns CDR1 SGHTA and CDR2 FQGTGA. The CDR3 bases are TGTGCCAGCAGCTTACAGGACGTAGGATACAATGAGCAGTTCTTC. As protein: CASSLQDVGYNEQFF.

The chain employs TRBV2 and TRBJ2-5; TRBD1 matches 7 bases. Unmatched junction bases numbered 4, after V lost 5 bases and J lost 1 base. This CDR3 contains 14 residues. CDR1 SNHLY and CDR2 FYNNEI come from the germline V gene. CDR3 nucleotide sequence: TGTGCCAGCAGTCAAGACAGGGTCCAAGAGACCCAGTACTTC. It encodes CASSQDRVQETQYF.

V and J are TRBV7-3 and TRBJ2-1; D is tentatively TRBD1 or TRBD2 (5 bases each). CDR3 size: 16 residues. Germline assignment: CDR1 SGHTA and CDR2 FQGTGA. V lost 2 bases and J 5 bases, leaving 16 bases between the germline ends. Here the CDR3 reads CASSLSAGKGDNEQFF. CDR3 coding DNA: TGTGCCAGCAGCTTATCTGCGGGCAAAGGGGACAATGAGCAGTTCTTC.

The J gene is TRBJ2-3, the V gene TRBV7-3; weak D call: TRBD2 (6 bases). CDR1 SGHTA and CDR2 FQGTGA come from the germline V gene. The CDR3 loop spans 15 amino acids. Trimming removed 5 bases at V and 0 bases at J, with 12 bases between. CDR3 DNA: TGTGCCAGCAGCCCCAGCGGGTATAGCACAGATACGCAGTATTTT. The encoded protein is CASSPSGYSTDTQYF.